The next 20 T cell receptor beta chains were all read from a single sample in a study of beta chain features in type 1 diabetes. These receptors have no identified antigens. Study observations and caveats: Researchers report that Type 1 diabetes patients had moderately but significantly shorter TCRB CDR3s across all four CD4+ subsets.

As every portion of the isolated RNA was reverse transcribed, the sequencing read expressed TCRB transcripts. Some clones are missing from TCRdb's copy, which holds only in-frame ones; the method was immunoSEQ multiplex PCR. This repertoire shows approximately 260,000 clones, about 24% found once; its top ten account for 0.012%. Sequences were obtained from naive CD4+ T cells from blood. The receptors were gathered from a woman younger than 45 with type 1 diabetes.

This chain uses TRBV30 with TRBJ1-2; D gene ambiguous. Germline-derived CDR1 and CDR2 are GTSNPN and SVGIG (reference sequence). CDR3 size: 12 residues. Trimming cost V 1 base and J 4 bases, with 7 bases left between them. Written as DNA, the CDR3 is TGTGCCTGGAGTGCAGGCTTCTATGGCTACACCTTC. This encodes CAWSAGFYGYTF.

The chain joins TRBV4-1 to TRBJ1-5; D might be TRBD1 (5 bases). This CDR3 has 13 amino acids. Germline V lookup: CDR1 MGHRA, CDR2 YSYEKL. With 2 bases removed from V and 4 bases from J, the gap between germline ends came to 6 bases. CDR3 amino acids: CASSQPGNQPQHF. CDR3 DNA: TGCGCCAGCAGCCAACCAGGGAATCAGCCCCAGCATTTT.

The rearrangement uses TRBV29-1 and TRBJ1-5; possible D gene TRBD1, 5 bases. With 7 bases removed from V and 1 base from J, the gap between germline ends came to 11 bases. The CDR3 is 13 amino acids. Per germline, CDR1 SQVTM and CDR2 ANQGSEA. CDR3 bases: TGCAGCGCCGTGGGGGGGAGCAATCAGCCCCAGCATTTT. Its translation is CSAVGGSNQPQHF.

The V gene is TRBV30, the J gene TRBJ1-5; TRBD1 matches at 11 bases. CDR1 is GTSNPN and CDR2 is SVGIG in the germline V gene (reference sequence). The CDR3 length is 18 residues. V was pared by 0 bases and J by 5 bases, with 12 bases of the junction left unmatched. The CDR3 nucleotides read TGTGCCTGGAGTGTATCCTTGGACAGGGGGCTATTGGATCAGCCCCAGCATTTT. It translates to CAWSVSLDRGLLDQPQHF.

J is TRBJ1-1 and V is TRBV9; D uncertain. From germline, CDR1 is SGDLS and CDR2 YYNGEE. This CDR3 is built from 13 residues. V shed 2 bases and J shed 1 base, with 6 bases lying between them. CDR3 sequence reads: CASSVFGNTEAFF. The CDR3, as DNA: TGTGCCAGCAGCGTCTTCGGGAACACTGAAGCTTTCTTT. Drawing the rest from reference TRBV9 and TRBJ1-1, the complete variable domain is DSGVTQTPKHLITATGQRVTLRCSPRSGDLSVYWYQQSLDQGLQFLIQYYNGEERAKGNILERFSAQQFPDLHSELNLSSLELGDSALYFCASSVFGNTEAFFGQGTRLTVV.

This rearrangement joins TRBV5-4 to TRBJ2-2; TRBD2 matches at 9 bases. This CDR3 contains 17 residues. J was trimmed by 6 bases and V by 1 base; bases with no gene match: 10. Germline V gene lookup returns CDR1 SGHNT and CDR2 YYREEE (reference sequence). The DNA for the CDR3 is TGTGCCAGCAGCTTGCCCTCCATAGCGGGAGTCCCCGGGGAGCTGTTTTTT. This translates into CASSLPSIAGVPGELFF.

The gene calls are TRBV19 and TRBJ1-2, with 7 bases aligning to TRBD1. Germline V gene lookup returns CDR1 LNHDA and CDR2 SQIVND (reference sequence). Trimming took 0 bases from V and 3 from J; bases not matched to a gene: 4. This CDR3 region has 15 residues. The CDR3 DNA sequence: TGTGCCAGTAGTATAGAAGGGGGCCGGGACTATGGCTACACCTTC. Translation: CASSIEGGRDYGYTF.

This clone was picked up a small number of times. This chain connects TRBV30 to TRBJ2-7, with TRBD1 matching over 7 bases. Germline V gives CDR1 GTSNPN, CDR2 SVGIG (reference sequence). CDR3 length: 11 residues. The CDR3 is CGGQRGHEQYF. DNA for the CDR3: TGTGGGGGACAGCGAGGCCACGAGCAGTACTTC.

The rearrangement links TRBV29-1 to TRBJ1-1; 12 positions match TRBD1. The V gene's germline CDR1 is SQVTM and CDR2 ANQGSEA. The CDR3 is 18 residues long. J gave up 0 bases and V 4 bases, and 12 bases lay outside the gene matches. CDR3 residues: CSVGGVGGQGALNTEAFF. CDR3 DNA: TGCAGCGTTGGAGGGGTGGGGGGACAGGGGGCCCTGAACACTGAAGCTTTCTTT.

The chain is built from TRBV5-1 and TRBJ2-3; the D gene is possibly TRBD1 (6 bases). The CDR3 runs to 13 residues. Trimming took off 5 bases at V and 3 bases at J, with 10 bases between the two ends. The germline gives CDR1 SGHRS, CDR2 YFSETQ. The CDR3 DNA reads as TGCGCCAGCAGGCGGACAGCTACAGATACGCAGTATTTT. It specifies CASRRTATDTQYF.

J is TRBJ2-5 and V is TRBV27, with TRBD1 matching 8 bases. Trimming cost V 5 bases and J 2 bases; bases outside gene matches: 1. The germline CDR1 and CDR2 sequences are MNHEY and SMNVEV (reference sequence). CDR3 length equals 13 residues. CDR3 in amino acids: CASSHRGQETQYF. The CDR3 DNA follows: TGTGCCAGCAGTCACAGGGGGCAAGAGACCCAGTACTTC.

This rearrangement joins TRBV28 to TRBJ1-2; D unclear. Between the trimmed V and J ends, which lost 7 bases and 6 bases, there was a span of 6 bases. The CDR3 runs to 10 residues. CDR1 and CDR2 (germline): MDHEN, SYDVKM. CDR3 protein: CASTGNGYTF. CDR3 bases: TGTGCCAGCACCGGGAATGGCTACACCTTC.

V is TRBV6-1 and J is TRBJ2-7, with D perhaps matching TRBD2 (6 bases). Germline CDR1 reads MNHNS; CDR2 reads SASEGT. The length of the CDR3 is 14 residues. V shed 2 bases and J shed 3 bases, with 11 bases lying between them. CDR3 residues: CASSELGTFYEQYF. CDR3 coding DNA: TGTGCCAGCAGTGAATTAGGGACTTTCTACGAGCAGTACTTC.

This clone was observed a few times. The chain is built from TRBV9 and TRBJ1-2; D perhaps matches TRBD1 (6 bases). Per germline, CDR1 SGDLS and CDR2 YYNGEE. V was clipped by 1 base and J by 3 bases, with 13 bases between them. The length of the CDR3 is 15 residues. Here the CDR3 reads CASSVPGGGDYGYTF. The CDR3 coding sequence is TGTGCCAGCAGCGTACCCGGCGGGGGCGACTATGGCTACACCTTC.

This clone was found a few times. The V gene is TRBV10-3, the J gene TRBJ2-1, with 15 nucleotides matching TRBD2. The germline CDR1 and CDR2 sequences are ENHRY and SYGVKD. With 7 bases clipped from V and 14 bases from J, the junction kept 9 bases outside the gene matches. The length of the CDR3 is 14 residues. The CDR3 spells CAINPGLAGGREFF. The CDR3 coding sequence is TGTGCCATCAACCCGGGACTAGCGGGAGGCCGCGAGTTCTTC.

This clone was detected a few times. The chain recombines TRBV30 with TRBJ1-4; D not certain. Trimming removed 4 bases at V and 8 bases at J, with 17 bases between. The germline gives CDR1 GTSNPN, CDR2 SVGIG (reference sequence). This CDR3 has 14 amino acids. Here the CDR3 DNA reads TGTGCCTGGATGGTACCACCCCGCGGAGAAAAACTGTTTTTT. Translating it yields CAWMVPPRGEKLFF.

This chain links TRBV28 with TRBJ1-5; 7 bases align to TRBD1. The germline CDR1 and CDR2 sequences are MDHEN and SYDVKM. The CDR3 spans 15 residues. The junction had 9 bases not matched to a gene; V was cut back by 5 bases and J by 5 bases. CDR3 coding DNA: TGTGCCAGCAGTCCGCTTGACAGGGCTGATCAGCCCCAGCATTTT. It encodes CASSPLDRADQPQHF.

In DNA, the CDR3 is TGTGCCAGCAGCCCCCCCGGGAGGGATGAGCAGTTCTTC. This gives the protein CASSPPGRDEQFF. The chain has TRBV28 and TRBJ2-1; 8 bases align to TRBD2. Losses at the gene ends were 6 bases for V and 8 bases for J; bases not matched to a gene: 6. CDR3 length equals 13 residues. Germline CDR1 reads MDHEN; CDR2 reads SYDVKM.

The CDR3 region is CASSPPAGLPDTQYF. CDR3 DNA: TGTGCCAGCTCACCACCGGCAGGGTTGCCAGATACGCAGTATTTT. V is TRBV18 and J is TRBJ2-3; a weak D match, TRBD1 (5 bases). Trimming removed 0 bases at V and 4 bases at J, with 11 bases between. This CDR3 has 15 amino acids. CDR1 and CDR2 (germline): KGHSH, LQKENI.

The sample holds a few counts of this clone. The chain joins TRBV14 to TRBJ2-1; D uncertain. The CDR3 totals 17 residues. Trimming took off 0 bases at V and 4 bases at J, with 16 bases between the two ends. Germline V gene sequence: CDR1 SGHDN, CDR2 FVKESK. The CDR3 sequence is CASSQDIGPTRYNEQFF. CDR3 coding DNA: TGTGCCAGCAGCCAAGATATCGGCCCAACGAGGTACAATGAGCAGTTCTTC. The complete variable domain, with remaining parts taken from reference TRBV14 and TRBJ2-1, reads EAGVTQFPSHSVIEKGQTVTLRCDPISGHDNLYWYRRVMGKEIKFLLHFVKESKQDESGMPNNRFLAERTGGTYSTLKVQPAELEDSGVYFCASSQDIGPTRYNEQFFGPGTRLTVL.